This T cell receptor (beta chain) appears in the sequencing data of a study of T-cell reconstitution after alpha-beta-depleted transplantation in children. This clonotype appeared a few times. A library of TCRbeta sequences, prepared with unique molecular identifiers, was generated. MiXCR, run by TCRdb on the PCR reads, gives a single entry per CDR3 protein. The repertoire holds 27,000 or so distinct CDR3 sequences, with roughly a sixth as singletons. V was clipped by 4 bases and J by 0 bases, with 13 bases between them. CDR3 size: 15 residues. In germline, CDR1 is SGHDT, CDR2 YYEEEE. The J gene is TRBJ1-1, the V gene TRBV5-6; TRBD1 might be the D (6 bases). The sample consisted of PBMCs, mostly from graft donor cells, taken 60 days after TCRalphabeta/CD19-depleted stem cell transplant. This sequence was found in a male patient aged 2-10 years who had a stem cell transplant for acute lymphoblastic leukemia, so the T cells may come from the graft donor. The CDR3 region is CASSPIGQMNTEAFF. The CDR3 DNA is TGTGCCAGCAGCCCAATTGGACAGATGAACACTGAAGCTTTCTTT. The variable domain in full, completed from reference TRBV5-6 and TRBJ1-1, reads DAGVTQSPTHLIKTRGQQVTLRCSPKSGHDTVSWYQQALGQGPQFIFQYYEEEERQRGNFPDRFSGHQFPNYSSELNVNALLLGDSALYLCASSPIGQMNTEAFFGQGTRLTVV.